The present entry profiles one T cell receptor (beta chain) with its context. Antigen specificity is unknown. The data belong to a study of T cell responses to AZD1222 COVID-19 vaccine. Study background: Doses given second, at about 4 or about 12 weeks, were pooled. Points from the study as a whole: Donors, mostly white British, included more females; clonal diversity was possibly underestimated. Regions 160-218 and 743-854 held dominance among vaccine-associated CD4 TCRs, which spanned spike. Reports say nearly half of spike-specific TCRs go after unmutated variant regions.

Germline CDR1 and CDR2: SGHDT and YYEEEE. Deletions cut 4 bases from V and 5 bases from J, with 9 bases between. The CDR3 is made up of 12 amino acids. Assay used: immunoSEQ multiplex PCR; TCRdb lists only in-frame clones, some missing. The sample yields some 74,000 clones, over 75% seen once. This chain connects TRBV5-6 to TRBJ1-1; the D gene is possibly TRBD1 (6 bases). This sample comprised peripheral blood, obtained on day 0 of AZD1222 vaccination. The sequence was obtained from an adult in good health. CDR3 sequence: CASSQGRTEAFF. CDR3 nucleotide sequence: TGTGCCAGCAGCCAGGGGCGGACTGAAGCTTTCTTT.